Listed below are T cell receptor beta chains from one sample, sequenced in a study of human T cells and chemical hapten exposure. One entry per CDR3 protein, called by TCRdb with MiXCR from the RACE reads. Among some 200,000 distinct CDR3 sequences listed, more than 25% were seen once. This specimen was whole blood, taken in connection with sensitization to the hapten diphenylcyclopropenone (DPC). The receptors shown here come from a woman aged 30 to 39 with alopecia areata. Some clones in this sample may be carry-over from other donors' samples. Each CDR3 is given with its conserved first and last residue. D genes are given only for firm matches. Clone size is not always given. Where it is, it says once, few, many or a class for expanded clones.

CDR3: CASSAQTGIYGYTF; DNA: TGTGCCAGCAGCGCCCAGACAGGCATCTATGGCTACACCTTC; J: TRBJ1-2; D: NA; V: TRBV9; size: few
CDR3: CSARPHAGQGNQPQHF; DNA: TGCAGTGCCCGACCCCATGCGGGACAGGGTAATCAGCCCCAGCATTTT; J: TRBJ1-5; D: TRBD1; V: TRBV20-1; size: few
CDR3: CSVGGSGPYEQYF; DNA: TGCAGCGTGGGGGGCTCCGGCCCCTACGAGCAGTACTTC; J: TRBJ2-7; D: NA; V: TRBV29-1; size: few
CDR3: CSATSPLGKGAERF; DNA: TGCAGTGCTACTTCCCCCCTGGGGAAGGGAGCGGAGCGTTTT; J: TRBJ2-3; D: NA; V: TRBV20-1; size: NA
CDR3: CASSSQSVGGTNLYEQYF; DNA: TGTGCCAGCAGCTCACAAAGTGTTGGCGGGACAAACCTATACGAGCAGTACTTC; J: TRBJ2-7; D: NA; V: TRBV7-9; size: NA
CDR3: CASSLSSGTGEETQYF; DNA: TGTGCCAGCAGTCTCTCTTCCGGGACAGGGGAGGAGACCCAGTACTTC; J: TRBJ2-5; D: TRBD1; V: TRBV28; size: few
CDR3: CASSVGSLRDTQYF; DNA: TGTGCCAGCAGCGTAGGGAGTTTACGAGATACGCAGTATTTT; J: TRBJ2-3; D: NA; V: TRBV9; size: few
CDR3: CASSSDRGRHSPLHF; DNA: TGCGCCAGCAGCTCCGACAGGGGCAGACATTCACCCCTCCACTTT; J: TRBJ1-6; D: TRBD1; V: TRBV5-1; size: few
CDR3: CASSFAGLKAYEQYF; DNA: TGTGCCAGCAGTTTCGCGGGACTGAAGGCCTACGAGCAGTACTTC; J: TRBJ2-7; D: NA; V: TRBV28; size: NA
CDR3: CASSRGGALLYEQYF; DNA: TGTGCCAGCAGCCGTGGGGGAGCCCTCCTCTACGAGCAGTACTTC; J: TRBJ2-7; D: NA; V: TRBV27; size: NA
CDR3: CASSLNGAKFEAFF; DNA: TGTGCCAGCAGTTTAAACGGGGCTAAGTTTGAAGCTTTCTTT; J: TRBJ1-1; D: NA; V: TRBV28; size: NA
CDR3: CASSLPGPANYGYTF; DNA: TGTGCCAGCAGTTTACCAGGTCCGGCTAACTATGGCTACACCTTC; J: TRBJ1-2; D: NA; V: TRBV28; size: few
CDR3: CASSLMTSGATGELFF; DNA: TGCGCCAGCAGCTTAATGACTAGCGGAGCCACCGGGGAGCTGTTTTTT; J: TRBJ2-2; D: TRBD2; V: TRBV5-1; size: few
CDR3: CASRQQGEGGELFF; DNA: TGTGCCAGCAGACAACAAGGGGAGGGCGGGGAGCTGTTTTTT; J: TRBJ2-2; D: TRBD2; V: TRBV6-1; size: NA
CDR3: CSAEGGTF; DNA: TGCAGTGCGGAGGGCGGCACCTTC; J: TRBJ1-2; D: NA; V: TRBV20-1; size: NA
CDR3: CRHGNTIYF; DNA: TGCAGGCACGGAAACACCATATATTTT; J: TRBJ1-3; D: NA; V: TRBV29-1; size: few
CDR3: CASSQDQRPPRYEQYF; DNA: TGCGCCAGCAGCCAAGATCAGCGGCCACCGCGCTACGAGCAGTACTTC; J: TRBJ2-7; D: NA; V: TRBV4-3; size: few
CDR3: CSVEGLQGIGTDTQYF; DNA: TGCAGCGTTGAAGGTCTACAGGGAATTGGGACAGATACGCAGTATTTT; J: TRBJ2-3; D: NA; V: TRBV29-1; size: NA
CDR3: CASSLGTGGGEQYF; DNA: TGTGCCAGCAGCTTAGGGACAGGGGGCGGCGAGCAGTACTTC; J: TRBJ2-7; D: TRBD1; V: TRBV5-4; size: NA
CDR3: CASSSWGGGTEAFF; DNA: TGTGCCAGCAGCTCTTGGGGAGGCGGCACTGAAGCTTTCTTT; J: TRBJ1-1; D: NA; V: TRBV6-2/TRBV6-3; size: few
CDR3: CASRAGVTYEQYF; DNA: TGTGCCAGCAGAGCGGGAGTTACCTACGAGCAGTACTTC; J: TRBJ2-7; D: TRBD2; V: TRBV6-1; size: NA
CDR3: CATSDFGAAGRNEQFF; DNA: TGTGCCACCAGTGATTTTGGGGCAGCGGGAAGAAATGAGCAGTTCTTC; J: TRBJ2-1; D: TRBD2; V: TRBV24-1; size: few
CDR3: CASSPGQSYNEQFF; DNA: TGTGCCAGCAGTCCGGGACAGAGCTACAATGAGCAGTTCTTC; J: TRBJ2-1; D: TRBD1; V: TRBV28; size: NA
CDR3: CSARDGHRGSTEAFF; DNA: TGCAGTGCTAGAGATGGTCACAGGGGGAGTACTGAAGCTTTCTTT; J: TRBJ1-1; D: TRBD1; V: TRBV20-1; size: NA
CDR3: CASSFSGTGDEQYF; DNA: TGCGCCAGCAGCTTCTCCGGGACAGGGGACGAGCAGTACTTC; J: TRBJ2-7; D: TRBD1; V: TRBV5-1; size: NA
CDR3: CSVEVGIVDTQYF; DNA: TGCAGCGTTGAAGTCGGCATAGTTGATACGCAGTATTTT; J: TRBJ2-3; D: NA; V: TRBV29-1; size: NA
CDR3: CASSIAGSSYEQYF; DNA: TGTGCCAGCAGTATTGCAGGGAGCTCCTACGAGCAGTACTTC; J: TRBJ2-7; D: NA; V: TRBV28; size: NA
CDR3: CASRQDGQVNTEAFF; DNA: TGTGCCAGCAGACAAGACGGACAGGTAAACACTGAAGCTTTCTTT; J: TRBJ1-1; D: TRBD1; V: TRBV13; size: NA
CDR3: CASTGPVDTEAFF; DNA: TGTGCCAGCACAGGCCCAGTGGACACTGAAGCTTTCTTT; J: TRBJ1-1; D: NA; V: TRBV28; size: few
CDR3: CASSQELGQGIQPQHF; DNA: TGTGCCAGCAGCCAGGAACTGGGACAAGGGATTCAGCCCCAGCATTTT; J: TRBJ1-5; D: NA; V: TRBV4-2; size: NA
CDR3: CASSDRPDAALETQYF; DNA: TGTGCCAGCAGCGACAGGCCCGACGCTGCCTTAGAGACCCAGTACTTC; J: TRBJ2-5; D: NA; V: TRBV5-4; size: NA
CDR3: CASSLGGTGVLYGYTF; DNA: TGTGCCAGCAGCTTAGGAGGGACAGGGGTTCTCTATGGCTACACCTTC; J: TRBJ1-2; D: TRBD1; V: TRBV7-9; size: few